Following are 32 T cell receptor beta chains from one sample sequenced in a study of T cells after yellow fever vaccination (dated by TCRdb to the late 2010s). What the treatment or condition label conveys for this sample: live attenuated yellow fever vaccine strain. The library was produced with 5' RACE. The sample was run on an Illumina HiSeq 2500. TCRdb passed the public sequencing reads through fastp at Q25 and MiXCR, retaining productive beta sequences. Records with the same CDR3 protein are collapsed into one entry carrying the most frequent genes and DNA. The sample profile shows around 500,000 distinct CDR3 sequences; around a fifth of them were found once. The ten largest clones add up to roughly 16% of the sample. The sequences come from PBMCs, collected 20 to 25 days after the first yellow fever vaccination. These receptors were collected from a man in his late teens or twenties who received the YFV17D yellow fever vaccine.

V and J are TRBV7-9 and TRBJ2-7, with TRBD1 as a possible D gene (6 bases). The CDR3 contains 14 residues. From germline, CDR1 is SEHNR and CDR2 FQNEAQ (reference sequence). Trimming cost V 4 bases and J 2 bases, with 12 bases left between them. The CDR3 bases are TGTGCCAGCAGCTCCTGGGGGACAACCTACGAGCAGTACTTC. Protein product: CASSSWGTTYEQYF.

The rearrangement links TRBV9 to TRBJ2-2, with TRBD2 matching over 9 bases. This CDR3 has 17 amino acids. Looked up from germline, CDR1 is SGDLS and CDR2 is YYNGEE. J was trimmed by 3 bases and V by 3 bases; bases with no gene match: 9. This CDR3 reads CASSASPSGTYTGELFF. CDR3 coding DNA: TGTGCCAGCAGCGCTTCTCCTAGCGGGACCTACACCGGGGAGCTGTTTTTT.

This clonotype was observed at least ten times. The chain uses TRBV5-1 and TRBJ1-5, with a tentative D call TRBD1 (6 bases). V lost 1 base and J 5 bases, leaving 13 bases between the germline ends. Per germline, CDR1 SGHRS and CDR2 YFSETQ. CDR3 length: 15 amino acids. CDR3 nucleotide sequence: TGCGCCAGCAGCTTGCGGGGGGCCGTCGATCAGCCCCAGCATTTT. The encoded protein is CASSLRGAVDQPQHF.

Note on this clonotype: A much more abundant neighbour one base away suggests this may be a read error. The chain employs TRBV3-1 and TRBJ2-5; 7 bases line up with TRBD2. The length of the CDR3 is 15 residues. The germline V gene encodes CDR1 LGHDT and CDR2 YNNKEL (reference sequence). This CDR3 is CASSQAGLKQETQYF. The CDR3 bases are TGTGCCAGCAGTCAAGCGGGGCTTAAACAAGAGACCCAGTACTTC.

This clonotype was recorded a few times. The rearrangement uses TRBV5-6 and TRBJ2-7, with unresolved D. Germline V gene sequence: CDR1 SGHDT, CDR2 YYEEEE. This CDR3 has 13 residues. V lost 4 bases, J lost 5 bases, and 13 bases lay in between. Here the CDR3 reads CASSRGPSHEQYF. Written as DNA, the CDR3 is TGTGCCAGCAGCCGAGGACCGAGCCACGAGCAGTACTTC.

The genes are TRBV27 and TRBJ2-7; D is possibly TRBD1 (6 bases). Germline CDR1 MNHEY, CDR2 SMNVEV (reference sequence). V lost 2 bases and J lost 2, with 10 bases in between. CDR3 length: 14 residues. CDR3 DNA sequence: TGTGCCAGCAGTTTAATGAAGGGGGCCTACGAGCAGTACTTC. It encodes CASSLMKGAYEQYF.

This clonotype has at least ten counts. The rearrangement uses TRBV7-3 and TRBJ2-5, with 9 bases lining up with TRBD1. Germline loops: CDR1 SGHTA, CDR2 FQGTGA. V shed 3 bases, J shed 2 bases, and the junction held 4 bases outside the gene matches. The CDR3 covers 15 residues. DNA of the CDR3: TGTGCCAGCAGCTTGACGGGGACAGGGCAAGAGACCCAGTACTTC. Translating it yields CASSLTGTGQETQYF.

This clonotype appeared a few times. The chain uses TRBV4-1 and TRBJ2-3; D might be TRBD1 (7 bases). The germline V gene has CDR1 MGHRA and CDR2 YSYEKL. The CDR3 runs to 20 residues. Deletions cut 6 bases from V and 2 bases from J, with 30 bases between. The CDR3 DNA reads as TGCGCCAGCAGGTCAGCTGTCCAGGGGGGAGCCTTCCACTCCACAGATACGCAGTATTTT. It translates to CASRSAVQGGAFHSTDTQYF.

This clonotype was seen repeatedly, ten times or more. The CDR3 DNA is TGTGCCAGCAGTCGACAGGGGAATGAGCAGTTCTTC. Protein product: CASSRQGNEQFF. The chain carries TRBV14 and TRBJ2-1; 8 bases fit TRBD1. Per germline, CDR1 SGHDN and CDR2 FVKESK. V lost 6 bases to trimming and J lost 7 bases; unmatched junction nucleotides: 2. The CDR3 sequence is 12 residues long.

The chain couples TRBV4-3 to TRBJ1-4; possibly TRBD1 for D (5 bases). V dropped 4 bases and J dropped 7 bases, with 16 bases sitting between them. CDR3 length: 15 amino acids. CDR1 LGHNA and CDR2 YSLEER come from the germline V gene. The CDR3, as DNA: TGCGCCAGCAGCCTCGTGGATGGGGCGGGTGAAAAACTGTTTTTT. Translating gives CASSLVDGAGEKLFF.

The gene calls are TRBV12-3 or TRBV12-4 and TRBJ2-7, with D tentatively TRBD1 (5 bases). The CDR3 sequence is 16 residues long. Trimming pared 2 bases from V and 0 bases from J, leaving 14 bases between. The DNA for the CDR3 is TGTGCCAGCAGTTTAAAGAGACAGACAAGCTCCTACGAGCAGTACTTC. Its protein product is CASSLKRQTSSYEQYF.

In this sample, this clonotype turned up many times. The chain joins TRBV12-3 or TRBV12-4 to TRBJ2-1; D tentatively reads TRBD1 or TRBD2 (6 bases each). This CDR3 is 13 amino acids long. Trimming removed 3 bases from V and 6 bases from J, with 9 bases in between. CDR3 in DNA: TGTGCCAGCAGTTTTTGGGGGGCCAATGAGCAGTTCTTC. This encodes CASSFWGANEQFF.

V usage is TRBV4-3 and J usage is TRBJ2-2; D not certain. The CDR3 extends over 15 amino acids. The V gene's germline CDR1 is LGHNA and CDR2 YSLEER. V was trimmed by 0 bases and J by 6 bases, leaving 11 bases between them. The CDR3 bases are TGCGCCAGCAGCCAAGACGGGCGAGTGTCCGGGGAGCTGTTTTTT. As protein: CASSQDGRVSGELFF.

This clonotype has more than one count but fewer than ten. The chain joins TRBV4-1 to TRBJ2-3, with 10 positions matching TRBD1. V dropped 3 bases and J dropped 2; count of bases not matched to a gene: 11. CDR3 length: 18 amino acids. Germline loops: CDR1 MGHRA, CDR2 YSYEKL. CDR3: CASSHPEDRGDNTDTQYF. CDR3 bases: TGCGCCAGCAGCCACCCGGAGGACAGGGGGGACAACACAGATACGCAGTATTTT.

V is TRBV12-3 or TRBV12-4 and J is TRBJ1-1, with D maybe TRBD1 (6 bases). CDR3 length: 14 residues. V was pared by 8 bases and J by 6 bases, with 19 bases between. CDR3 coding DNA: TGTGCCAGCGACTGGACAGACGGGCTAGCTGAAGCTTTCTTT. Encoded protein: CASDWTDGLAEAFF.

V gene TRBV12-3 or TRBV12-4 combines with J gene TRBJ1-2, with TRBD1 as a possible D gene (6 bases). V was trimmed by 6 bases and J by 5 bases, leaving 22 bases between them. The CDR3 has 16 amino acids. The CDR3 coding sequence is TGTGCCAGCAGACGGGGGCAGGTCCTCTCCGAATATGGCTACACCTTC. Its translation is CASRRGQVLSEYGYTF.

This clonotype has more than one count but fewer than ten. The V and J genes are TRBV6-5 and TRBJ2-1, with unresolved D. Germline V gives CDR1 MNHEY, CDR2 SVGAGI. The V and J ends lost 0 bases and 7 bases respectively, with 7 bases between them. The CDR3 is made up of 13 amino acids. CDR3 bases: TGTGCCAGCAGTTACTCGATAAGAAATGAGCAGTTCTTC. The encoded protein is CASSYSIRNEQFF.

The V gene is TRBV25-1, the J gene TRBJ1-2; TRBD1 aligns across 8 bases. This CDR3 has 14 residues. With 4 bases clipped from V and 8 bases from J, the junction kept 9 bases outside the gene matches. Per germline, CDR1 MGHDK and CDR2 SYGVNS. This CDR3 is CASSGPSTGEGYTF. The CDR3 coding sequence is TGTGCCAGCAGTGGACCTTCGACAGGGGAGGGCTACACCTTC.

This rearrangement joins TRBV2 to TRBJ2-5; 8 bases line up with TRBD1. There are 13 residues in the CDR3. V was clipped by 5 bases and J by 5 bases; unmatched bases: 4. The germline V gene encodes CDR1 SNHLY and CDR2 FYNNEI. CDR3 sequence reads: CASSSRGLETQYF. In nucleotides, the CDR3 is TGTGCCAGCAGTTCCAGGGGGCTGGAGACCCAGTACTTC.

This clonotype has just a few counts. V usage is TRBV24-1 and J usage is TRBJ2-1, with TRBD2 identical over 8 bases. The CDR3 has 15 amino acids. Germline-derived CDR1 and CDR2 are KGHDR and SFDVKD. The ends lost 4 bases at V and 1 base at J; junction bases unmatched: 2. This CDR3 reads CATSEVAGSYNEQFF. The CDR3 DNA reads as TGTGCCACCAGTGAGGTAGCGGGGTCCTACAATGAGCAGTTCTTC.

This clonotype showed up many times. A read error may account for a junction end that differs from germline. The gene calls are TRBV7-7 and TRBJ2-2, with D perhaps TRBD1 or TRBD2 (5 bases each). In germline, CDR1 is SSHAT, CDR2 FNYEAQ (reference sequence). The CDR3 totals 15 residues. The CDR3 region is CASSPGTVLGGELFF. The DNA for the CDR3 is TGTGCTAGCAGCCCCGGGACGGTTCTTGGTGGGGAGCTGTTTTTT.

This clonotype was seen only a few times. V is TRBV9 and J is TRBJ1-3, with TRBD1 identical over 7 bases. The V segment lost 4 bases and the J segment 2 bases; nucleotides outside the gene matches: 6. Germline values: CDR1 SGDLS, CDR2 YYNGEE. The length of the CDR3 is 15 residues. The CDR3 DNA is TGTGCCAGCAGCCCCTGGGACAGACCTGGAAACACCATATATTTT. Translating gives CASSPWDRPGNTIYF.

This clonotype turned up a few times. This chain connects TRBV7-2 to TRBJ2-1, with 7 nucleotides matching TRBD1. This CDR3 is 16 amino acids long. V was clipped by 5 bases and J by 0 bases; unmatched bases: 7. Germline CDR1 is SGHTA and CDR2 is FQGNSA. CDR3 residues: CASSPQGVGSYNEQFF. CDR3 nucleotides: TGTGCCAGCAGCCCTCAGGGGGTGGGCTCCTACAATGAGCAGTTCTTC.

This clonotype has a handful of counts. This chain uses TRBV29-1 with TRBJ2-1; D is perhaps TRBD2 (5 bases). The CDR3 spans 13 residues. CDR1 is SQVTM and CDR2 is ANQGSEA in the germline V gene. V lost 3 bases, J lost 2 bases, and 8 bases lay in between. The CDR3 nucleotides are TGCAGCGTTGACGGGGTTACCTACAATGAGCAGTTCTTC. Translating gives CSVDGVTYNEQFF.

This clonotype came up a few times. J is TRBJ1-1 and V is TRBV28, with D unresolved. The CDR3 has 15 residues. Trimming pared 4 bases from V and 0 bases from J, leaving 12 bases between. Germline V CDR1 and CDR2: MDHEN, SYDVKM. CDR3 bases: TGTGCCAGCAGTTCCTATCGGACGGTGAACACTGAAGCTTTCTTT. Translated, it gives CASSSYRTVNTEAFF.

There are a few counts of this clonotype. The chain recombines TRBV20-1 with TRBJ2-3; no reliable D call. The CDR3 has 12 residues. V was cut by 3 bases and J by 4 bases, with 8 bases left in between. Per the germline V gene, CDR1 is DFQATT and CDR2 is SNEGSKA (reference sequence). CDR3 in amino acids: CSASPEADTQYF. The CDR3 nucleotides are TGCAGTGCTAGCCCCGAGGCAGATACGCAGTATTTT.

In this sample, this clonotype turned up a few times. The chain is built from TRBV7-9 and TRBJ2-7, with D hard to call. The germline gives CDR1 SEHNR, CDR2 FQNEAQ (reference sequence). The CDR3 length is 13 residues. Trimming shortened V by 1 base and J by 2 bases, and 6 bases separated the two germline ends. The CDR3 reads CASSLESAYEQYV. The CDR3 nucleotides are TGTGCCAGCAGCTTAGAGTCGGCCTACGAGCAGTACGTC.

The chain employs TRBV7-2 and TRBJ2-1, with a tentative D call TRBD1 (6 bases). Trimming left V 1 base short and J 9 bases short, with 13 bases between. The CDR3 totals 14 residues. CDR1 and CDR2 (germline): SGHTA, FQGNSA. CDR3 coding DNA: TGTGCCAGCAGCTTAGTCTGGGGGCCCGGTGAGCAGTTCTTC. As protein: CASSLVWGPGEQFF.

V is TRBV28 and J is TRBJ1-6; possibly TRBD1 for D (6 bases). The V gene's germline CDR1 is MDHEN and CDR2 SYDVKM. The ends were cut back, 6 bases at V and 8 bases at J, with 11 bases in the middle. The CDR3 length is 13 residues. CDR3 nucleotides: TGTGCCAGCAGACAGGGAGGACATTCACCCCTCCACTTT. Translating gives CASRQGGHSPLHF.

This clonotype was detected only a few times. The CDR3: CASSREQGVNTEAFF. CDR3 nucleotides: TGCGCCAGCAGCCGAGAACAGGGTGTGAACACTGAAGCTTTCTTT. The chain is built from TRBV4-3 and TRBJ1-1; a possible D gene is TRBD1 (6 bases). The germline V and J ends were trimmed by 4 bases and 0 bases, with 12 bases remaining between them. Germline CDR1 is LGHNA and CDR2 is YSLEER. The CDR3 extends over 15 amino acids.

This clonotype was counted between two and nine times. The rearrangement uses TRBV18 and TRBJ1-2; 10 bases are a match to TRBD1. The trim removed 3 bases at V and 12 bases at J, leaving 16 bases unmatched. CDR1 KGHSH and CDR2 LQKENI come from the germline V gene. The CDR3 loop spans 16 amino acids. CDR3 amino acids: CASSPPGTGDLRGHTF. Here the CDR3 DNA reads TGTGCCAGCTCACCGCCCGGGACAGGGGATCTCCGGGGCCACACCTTC.

The rearrangement uses TRBV6-5 and TRBJ2-2, with TRBD1 matching over 9 bases. CDR1 is MNHEY, CDR2 SVGAGI, per germline. The J segment lost 6 bases and the V segment lost 2 bases, leaving 13 bases of the junction unmatched. The CDR3 covers 18 residues. In DNA form, the CDR3 reads TGTGCCAGCAGTTACACCGGGACAGGGTTCCAGGTCCCCGGGGAGCTGTTTTTT. The encoded protein is CASSYTGTGFQVPGELFF.